A single sample is the source of the 16 T cell receptor beta chains below, sequenced in a study of spatial heterogeneity in lung cancer. MiXCR was run by TCRdb on the 5' RACE reads, yielding one entry per CDR3 protein. This sample has more than 2,500 distinct CDR3 sequences; over 40% occur once, and the top ten carry roughly 20%. The antigens these receptors bind are not known. Time point indicated: sample taken at primary tumor resection. Study-level findings and limits: Tumor mutation counts were tracked by expanded intratumoral alpha and beta TCR counts.

Sample: lung tumor tissue, taken at surgery. Receptors were obtained from a male donor with early-stage non-small cell lung cancer.

The chain is built from TRBV20-1 and TRBJ2-3; D possibly matches TRBD1 or TRBD2 (5 bases each). Germline CDR1 reads DFQATT; CDR2 reads SNEGSKA (reference sequence). There are 16 residues in the CDR3. V dropped 0 bases and J dropped 3 bases, with 16 bases sitting between them. The CDR3, as DNA: TGCAGTGCTAGAGATTCGTCGGGGACCCGGACAGATACGCAGTATTTT. Protein: CSARDSSGTRTDTQYF.

The CDR3 loop reads CASSYVLAGRPSTDTQYF. The CDR3 nucleotides read TGTGCCAGCAGTTACGTTCTAGCGGGGAGACCTAGCACAGATACGCAGTATTTT. The chain couples TRBV6-5 to TRBJ2-3, with 9 nucleotides matching TRBD2. The length of the CDR3 is 18 residues. From germline, CDR1 is MNHEY and CDR2 SVGAGI. Unmatched junction bases numbered 9, after V lost 2 bases and J lost 0 bases.

The chain carries TRBV25-1 and TRBJ1-5; 7 bases match TRBD1. The CDR3 spans 17 residues. Germline V CDR1 and CDR2: MGHDK, SYGVNS. The trim removed 2 bases at V and 8 bases at J, leaving 15 bases unmatched. Here the CDR3 DNA reads TGTGCCAGCAGTGAAGCGACAGGGTTAGGGGCGAATGAGCCCCAGCATTTT. Residues: CASSEATGLGANEPQHF.

This chain joins TRBV5-1 and TRBJ2-7, with TRBD2 identical over 12 bases. This CDR3 contains 14 residues. Trimming took 1 base from V and 7 from J; bases not matched to a gene: 3. Germline V gene data show CDR1 as SGHRS and CDR2 as YFSETQ. The DNA of the CDR3 is TGCGCCAGCAGCTTGTCCGGGACTAGCGGGGAGCAGTACTTC. This translates into CASSLSGTSGEQYF. Full variable domain (rest looked up from reference TRBV5-1 and TRBJ2-7): KAGVTQTPRYLIKTRGQQVTLSCSPISGHRSVSWYQQTPGQGLQFLFEYFSETQRNKGNFPGRFSGRQFSNSRSEMNVSTLELGDSALYLCASSLSGTSGEQYFGPGTRLTVT.

The chain carries TRBV18 and TRBJ2-2; the D is unclear. Germline lookup yields CDR1 KGHSH and CDR2 LQKENI. The V end was cut by 0 bases, the J end by 7 bases, with 6 bases between. The CDR3 totals 13 residues. As DNA, the CDR3 is TGTGCCAGCTCACCACCCGAGTTCGGGGAGCTGTTTTTT. Translation gives CASSPPEFGELFF.

The V gene is TRBV4-3, the J gene TRBJ2-3, with D unclear. Trimming shortened V by 3 bases and J by 0 bases, and 10 bases separated the two germline ends. In germline, CDR1 is LGHNA, CDR2 YSLEER. The CDR3 loop spans 15 amino acids. CDR3 sequence reads: CASSHMADSTDTQYF. CDR3 sequence (DNA): TGCGCCAGCAGCCACATGGCGGACAGCACAGATACGCAGTATTTT.

The chain uses TRBV20-1 and TRBJ1-2; 11 bases line up with TRBD1. This CDR3 spans 12 amino acids. Germline CDR1 reads DFQATT; CDR2 reads SNEGSKA (reference sequence). Trimming cost V 3 bases and J 12 bases; bases outside gene matches: 6. The CDR3 reads CSARGTGGSDTF. The CDR3 DNA sequence: TGCAGTGCTAGGGGGACAGGGGGTAGTGACACCTTC.

This sequence joins TRBV7-8 and TRBJ2-3; D is unresolved. Germline V gene lookup returns CDR1 SGHVS and CDR2 FQNEAQ. This CDR3 has 12 residues. The V gene lost 5 bases and the J gene lost 6 bases, with 9 bases spanning the gap. CDR3 loop: CASSRERDTQYF. The CDR3 DNA is TGTGCCAGCAGCCGAGAACGGGATACGCAGTATTTT.

There are a few counts of this clonotype. The chain couples TRBV7-2 to TRBJ2-1; 10 bases line up with TRBD2. Germline CDR1 reads SGHTA; CDR2 reads FQGNSA. The CDR3 has 15 residues. V shed 5 bases and J 4 bases; nucleotides not matched to a gene: 5. CDR3 in DNA: TGTGCCAGCAGCCCTACTAGCGGGGCGTACAATGAGCAGTTCTTC. Its translation: CASSPTSGAYNEQFF.

This clonotype was counted between two and nine times. The gene calls are TRBV18 and TRBJ2-7; 7 bases align to TRBD2. In germline, CDR1 is KGHSH, CDR2 LQKENI. The CDR3 contains 14 residues. The V and J ends lost 3 bases and 1 base, in that order; junction bases with no gene match: 3. The CDR3 bases are TGTGCCAGCTCACCGGGACTACTTTCCTACGAGCAGTACTTC. Its translation is CASSPGLLSYEQYF.

A few counts support this clonotype. The rearrangement uses TRBV4-1 and TRBJ2-7; 9 bases agree with TRBD2. CDR1 and CDR2 from the germline V gene are MGHRA and YSYEKL. The CDR3 covers 18 residues. V lost 0 bases to trimming and J lost 7 bases; unmatched junction nucleotides: 16. CDR3: CASSQESHLSGGPDEQYF. CDR3 coding DNA: TGCGCCAGCAGCCAAGAGTCGCACCTGAGCGGGGGGCCTGATGAGCAGTACTTC.

The genes are TRBV28 and TRBJ2-1; D unresolved. Germline assignment: CDR1 MDHEN and CDR2 SYDVKM. V lost 8 bases and J lost 0, with 14 bases in between. The CDR3 consists of 15 residues. CDR3 DNA sequence: TGTGCCAGCGGGGAACAGCCAAGCTCCTACAATGAGCAGTTCTTC. Its protein product is CASGEQPSSYNEQFF.

The chain couples TRBV29-1 to TRBJ2-2; D perhaps matches TRBD1 (5 bases). V was shortened by 4 bases and J by 3 bases, with 12 bases between the two germline ends. The CDR3 runs 14 residues. From germline, CDR1 is SQVTM and CDR2 ANQGSEA. In nucleotides, the CDR3 is TGCAGCGTTGTAGGGCAGGGCTACACCGGGGAGCTGTTTTTT. Its translation is CSVVGQGYTGELFF.

The chain is built from TRBV30 and TRBJ2-2; D is tentatively TRBD1 or TRBD2 (5 bases each). Germline V gene lookup returns CDR1 GTSNPN and CDR2 SVGIG (reference sequence). The CDR3 is made up of 16 amino acids. Trimming shortened V by 4 bases and J by 6 bases, and 21 bases separated the two germline ends. This chain's CDR3 is CAWTPLTAPRAGELFF. CDR3 DNA sequence: TGTGCCTGGACACCGCTGACAGCCCCGCGGGCCGGGGAGCTGTTTTTT. The full variable domain, its missing parts supplied by reference TRBV30 and TRBJ2-2, is SQTIHQWPATLVQPVGSPLSLECTVEGTSNPNLYWYRQAAGRGLQLLFYSVGIGQISSEVPQNLSASRPQDRQFILSSKKLLLSDSGFYLCAWTPLTAPRAGELFFGEGSRLTVL.

The rearrangement links TRBV11-2 to TRBJ2-3; unclear D gene. The length of the CDR3 is 16 residues. V was shortened by 1 base and J by 3 bases, with 14 bases between the two germline ends. The V gene's germline CDR1 is SGHAT and CDR2 FQNNGV. CDR3 coding DNA: TGTGCCAGCAGCTTAGGTTTGTCGACAACTACAGATACGCAGTATTTT. This codes for CASSLGLSTTTDTQYF.

This clonotype was counted between two and nine times. V is TRBV6-2 or TRBV6-3 and J is TRBJ2-1; 10 nucleotides match TRBD2. Trimming removed 2 bases from V and 4 bases from J; junction bases left unmatched: 11. This CDR3 spans 18 amino acids. Germline V lookup: CDR1 MNHEY, CDR2 SVGEGT. CDR3 bases: TGTGCCAGCAGTTACAATCTCCCTCCTAGCGGGGGTTACAATGAGCAGTTCTTC. Its translation is CASSYNLPPSGGYNEQFF.